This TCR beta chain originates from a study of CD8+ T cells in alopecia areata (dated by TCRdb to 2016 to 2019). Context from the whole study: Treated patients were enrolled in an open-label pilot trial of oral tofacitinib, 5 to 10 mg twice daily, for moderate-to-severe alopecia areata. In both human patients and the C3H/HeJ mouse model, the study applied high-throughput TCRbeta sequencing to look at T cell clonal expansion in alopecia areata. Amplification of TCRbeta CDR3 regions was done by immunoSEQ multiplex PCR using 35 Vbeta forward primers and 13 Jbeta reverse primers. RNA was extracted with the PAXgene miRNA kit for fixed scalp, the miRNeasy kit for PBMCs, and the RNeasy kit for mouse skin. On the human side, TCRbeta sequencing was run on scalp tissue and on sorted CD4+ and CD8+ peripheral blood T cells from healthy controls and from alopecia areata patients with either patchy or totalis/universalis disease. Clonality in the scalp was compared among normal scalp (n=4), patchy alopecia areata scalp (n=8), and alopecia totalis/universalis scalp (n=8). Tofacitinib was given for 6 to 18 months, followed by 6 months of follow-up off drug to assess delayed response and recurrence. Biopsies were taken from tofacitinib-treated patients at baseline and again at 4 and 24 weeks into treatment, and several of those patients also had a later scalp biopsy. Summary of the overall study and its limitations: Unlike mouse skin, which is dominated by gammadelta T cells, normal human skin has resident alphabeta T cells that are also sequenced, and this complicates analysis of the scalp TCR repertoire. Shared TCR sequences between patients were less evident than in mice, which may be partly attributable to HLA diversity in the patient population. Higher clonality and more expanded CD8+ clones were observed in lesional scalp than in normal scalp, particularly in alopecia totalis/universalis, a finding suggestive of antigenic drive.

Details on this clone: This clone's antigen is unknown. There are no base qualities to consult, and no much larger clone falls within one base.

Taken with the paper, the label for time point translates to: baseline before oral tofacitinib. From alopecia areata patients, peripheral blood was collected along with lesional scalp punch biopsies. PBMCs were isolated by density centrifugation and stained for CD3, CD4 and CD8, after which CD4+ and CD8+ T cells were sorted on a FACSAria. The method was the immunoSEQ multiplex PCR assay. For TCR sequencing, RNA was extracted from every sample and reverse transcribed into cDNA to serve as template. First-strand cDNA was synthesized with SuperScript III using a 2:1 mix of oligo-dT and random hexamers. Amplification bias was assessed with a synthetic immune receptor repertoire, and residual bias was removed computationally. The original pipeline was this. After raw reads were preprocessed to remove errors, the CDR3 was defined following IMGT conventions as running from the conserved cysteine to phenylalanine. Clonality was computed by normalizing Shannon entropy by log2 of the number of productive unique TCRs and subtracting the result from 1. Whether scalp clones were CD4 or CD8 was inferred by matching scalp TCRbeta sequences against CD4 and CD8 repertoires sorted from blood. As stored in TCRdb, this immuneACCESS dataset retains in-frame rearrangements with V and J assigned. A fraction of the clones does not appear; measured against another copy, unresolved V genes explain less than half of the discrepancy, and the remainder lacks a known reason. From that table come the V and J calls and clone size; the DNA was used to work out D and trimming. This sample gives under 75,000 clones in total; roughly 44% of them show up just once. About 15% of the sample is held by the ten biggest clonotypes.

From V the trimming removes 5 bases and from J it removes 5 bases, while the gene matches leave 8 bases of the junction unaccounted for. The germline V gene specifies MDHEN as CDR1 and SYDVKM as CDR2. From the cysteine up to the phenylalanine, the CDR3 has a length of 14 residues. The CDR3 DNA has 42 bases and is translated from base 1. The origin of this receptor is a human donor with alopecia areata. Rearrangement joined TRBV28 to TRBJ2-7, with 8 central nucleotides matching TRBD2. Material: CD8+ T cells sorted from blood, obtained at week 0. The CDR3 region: CASSPPGGGHEQYF. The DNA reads TGTGCCAGCAGTCCCCCCGGGGGGGGACACGAGCAGTACTTC.